The 2 T cell receptor beta chains below all came from one sample that was sequenced in a study of cytomegalovirus exposure and HLA in healthy donors. PCR involved 60 Vbeta and 13 Jbeta primers. Assay: immunoSEQ multiplex PCR; the TCRdb copy retains only in-frame clones and omits some. The repertoire has about 120,000 clones, around 81% of them found once; the top ten carry 3.9%. The specimen was PBMCs. The receptors were gathered from a woman between 25 and 40 years old in good health and CMV-seronegative.

This clone was recorded once. The chain uses TRBV21-1 and TRBJ2-5; TRBD2, the D gene given by the table, was not confirmed from the DNA. TRBV21-1 is termed a pseudogene. This CDR3 is 15 amino acids long. CDR3 protein: CASSKAEAGAETQYF. The CDR3 DNA sequence: TGTGCCAGCAGCAAAGCCGAGGCGGGAGCTGAGACCCAGTACTTC.

V and J are TRBV5-8 and TRBJ2-1; D is undetermined. V was shortened by 5 bases and J by 1 base, with 13 bases between the two germline ends. The germline CDR1 and CDR2 sequences are SGHTS and YDEGEE. This CDR3 has 15 amino acids. Here the CDR3 DNA reads TGTGCCAGCAGTCACCGCAGTATATCCTACAATGAGCAGTTCTTC. Protein: CASSHRSISYNEQFF. Looking up the rest from reference TRBV5-8 and TRBJ2-1 gives the full variable domain: EAGVTQSPTHLIKTRGQQATLRCSPISGHTSVYWYQQALGLGLQFLLWYDEGEERNRGNFPPRFSGRQFPNYSSELNVNALELEDSALYLCASSHRSISYNEQFFGPGTRLTVL.